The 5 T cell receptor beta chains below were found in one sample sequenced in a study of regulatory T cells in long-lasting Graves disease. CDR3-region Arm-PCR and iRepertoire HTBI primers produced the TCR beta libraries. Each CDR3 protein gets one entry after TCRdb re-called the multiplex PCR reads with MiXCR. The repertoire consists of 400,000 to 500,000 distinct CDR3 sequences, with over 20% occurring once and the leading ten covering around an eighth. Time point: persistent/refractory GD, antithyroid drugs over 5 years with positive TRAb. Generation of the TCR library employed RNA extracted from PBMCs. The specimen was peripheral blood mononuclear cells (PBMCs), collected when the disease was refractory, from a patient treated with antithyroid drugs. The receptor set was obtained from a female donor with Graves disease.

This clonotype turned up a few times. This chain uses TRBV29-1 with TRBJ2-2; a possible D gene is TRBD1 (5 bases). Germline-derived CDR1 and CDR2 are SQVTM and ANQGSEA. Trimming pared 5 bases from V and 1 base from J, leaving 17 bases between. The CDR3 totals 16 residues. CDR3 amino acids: CSVSPGPNLNTGELFF. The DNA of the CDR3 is TGCAGCGTTTCACCAGGGCCCAACTTGAACACCGGGGAGCTGTTTTTT.

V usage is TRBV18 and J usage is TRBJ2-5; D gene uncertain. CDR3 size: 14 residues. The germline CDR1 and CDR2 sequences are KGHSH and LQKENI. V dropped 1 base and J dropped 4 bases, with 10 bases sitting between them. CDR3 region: CASSPRDKGETQYF. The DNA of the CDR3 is TGTGCCAGCTCACCACGAGACAAAGGAGAGACCCAGTACTTC.

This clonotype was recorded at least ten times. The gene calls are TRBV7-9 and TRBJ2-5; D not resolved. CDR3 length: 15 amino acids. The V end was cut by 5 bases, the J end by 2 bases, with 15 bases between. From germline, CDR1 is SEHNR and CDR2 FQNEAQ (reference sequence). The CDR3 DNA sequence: TGTGCCAGCAGCCCGAGGCCGACTGGACAAGAGACCCAGTACTTC. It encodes CASSPRPTGQETQYF.

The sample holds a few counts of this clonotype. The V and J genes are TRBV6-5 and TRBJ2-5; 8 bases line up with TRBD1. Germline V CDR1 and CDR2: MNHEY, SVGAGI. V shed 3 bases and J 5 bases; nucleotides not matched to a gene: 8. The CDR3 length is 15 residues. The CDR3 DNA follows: TGTGCCAGCAGTTATTTCGGACAGGGTGAGGAGACCCAGTACTTC. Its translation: CASSYFGQGEETQYF.

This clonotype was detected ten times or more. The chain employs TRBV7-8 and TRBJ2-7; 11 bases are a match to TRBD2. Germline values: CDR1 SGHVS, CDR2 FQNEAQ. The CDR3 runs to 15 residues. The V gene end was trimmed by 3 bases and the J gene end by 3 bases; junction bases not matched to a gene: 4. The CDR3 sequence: CASSLLTSGIYEQYF. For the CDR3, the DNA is TGTGCCAGCAGCTTGTTGACTAGCGGGATCTACGAGCAGTACTTC.